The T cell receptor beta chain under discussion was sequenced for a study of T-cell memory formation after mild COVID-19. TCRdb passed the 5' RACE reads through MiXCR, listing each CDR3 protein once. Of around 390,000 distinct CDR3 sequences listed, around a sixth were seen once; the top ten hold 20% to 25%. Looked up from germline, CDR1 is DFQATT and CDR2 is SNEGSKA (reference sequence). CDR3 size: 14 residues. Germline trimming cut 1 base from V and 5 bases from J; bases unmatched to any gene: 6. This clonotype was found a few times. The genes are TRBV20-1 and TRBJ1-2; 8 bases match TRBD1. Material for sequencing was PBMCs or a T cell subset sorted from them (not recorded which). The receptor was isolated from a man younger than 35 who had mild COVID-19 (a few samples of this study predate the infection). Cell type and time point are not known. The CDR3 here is CSARGTGLGYGYTF. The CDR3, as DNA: TGCAGTGCTAGAGGGACAGGGCTGGGGTATGGCTACACCTTC.